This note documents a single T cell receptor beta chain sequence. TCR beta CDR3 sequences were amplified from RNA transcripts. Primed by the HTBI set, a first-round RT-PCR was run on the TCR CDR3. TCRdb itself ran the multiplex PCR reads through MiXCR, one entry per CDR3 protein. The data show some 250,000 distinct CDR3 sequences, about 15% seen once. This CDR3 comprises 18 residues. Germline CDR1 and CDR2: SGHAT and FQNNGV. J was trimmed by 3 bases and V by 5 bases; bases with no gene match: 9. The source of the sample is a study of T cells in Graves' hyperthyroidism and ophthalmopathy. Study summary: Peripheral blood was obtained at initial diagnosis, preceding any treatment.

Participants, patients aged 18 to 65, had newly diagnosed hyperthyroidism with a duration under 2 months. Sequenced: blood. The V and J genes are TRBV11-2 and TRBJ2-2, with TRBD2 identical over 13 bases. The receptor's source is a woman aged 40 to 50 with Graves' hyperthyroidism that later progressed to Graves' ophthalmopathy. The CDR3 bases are TGTGCCAGCAGCGCCAAACTAGCGGGAGGGCCGGACACCGGGGAGCTGTTTTTT. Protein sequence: CASSAKLAGGPDTGELFF.